The TCR beta chain described here comes from a study of metastatic and nonmetastatic thyroid tumors. The wider study: The authors compared repertoires across blood and tumor or nodule tissue from malignant and benign thyroid patients.

TCRdb ran MiXCR on the PCR reads. The sample lists around 35,000 clones, 16% occurring once. The table lists this clone with a few counts. Unmatched junction bases numbered 6, after V lost 5 bases and J lost 5 bases. CDR1 and CDR2 (germline): MNHEY, SMNVEV (reference sequence). The CDR3 sequence is 15 residues long. Every patient underwent thyroid surgery untreated. Input material: blood. The receptor was derived from a female donor with papillary thyroid cancer or a benign thyroid nodule (not recorded which). Some clones in this sample may be carry-over from other donors' samples. The V and J genes are TRBV27 and TRBJ2-5; 12 positions match TRBD2. The CDR3 here is CASSHRLAGVETQYF. In DNA, the CDR3 is TGTGCCAGCAGTCACCGACTAGCGGGAGTGGAGACCCAGTACTTC.